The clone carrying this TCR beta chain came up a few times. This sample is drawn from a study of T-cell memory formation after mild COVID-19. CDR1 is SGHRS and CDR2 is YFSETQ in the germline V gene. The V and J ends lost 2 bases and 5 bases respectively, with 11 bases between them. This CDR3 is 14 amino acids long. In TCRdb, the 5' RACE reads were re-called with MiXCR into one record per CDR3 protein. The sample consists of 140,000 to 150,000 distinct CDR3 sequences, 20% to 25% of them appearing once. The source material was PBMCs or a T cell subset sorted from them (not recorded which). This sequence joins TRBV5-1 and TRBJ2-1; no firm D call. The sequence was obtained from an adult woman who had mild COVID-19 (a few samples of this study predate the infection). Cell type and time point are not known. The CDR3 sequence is CASSFFLGDNEQFF. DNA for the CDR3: TGCGCCAGCAGCTTTTTCCTTGGAGACAATGAGCAGTTCTTC.